This T cell receptor beta chain derives from a study of T cell changes during pregnancy in multiple sclerosis. Some clones are missing from TCRdb's copy, which holds only in-frame ones; the method was immunoSEQ multiplex PCR. The sample contains nearly 110,000 clones, just under 95% of which appear only once. The CDR3 is 16 amino acids. V trimming: 1 base; J trimming: 5 bases; junction bases outside the gene matches: 10. Germline assignment: CDR1 SGHDT and CDR2 YYEEEE. The TCR comes from a female donor with multiple sclerosis, enrolled in a pregnancy study. This sequence joins TRBV5-6 and TRBJ2-7; 9 positions agree with TRBD2. The sample here was peripheral blood, taken after pregnancy. CDR3 bases: TGTGCCAGCAGCTTGCTGCGGGGGGGCCAGATGAACGAGCAGTACTTC. Translation gives CASSLLRGGQMNEQYF.